The clone carrying this T cell receptor (beta chain) has a single count. What it binds is not known. The PCR employed 60 Vbeta primers together with 13 Jbeta primers. Sequencing used immunoSEQ multiplex PCR; TCRdb keeps in-frame clones, though not all of them. Of about 140,000 clones listed, 65% to 80% are singletons. The data belong to a study of cytomegalovirus exposure and HLA in healthy donors. Study-wide results and limits: Donors belonging to an Asian-associated ancestry cluster reportedly showed fewer N-insertions in productive TCRs than the approximately 690-donor mean, according to what a later analysis found. A few V segments could not be told apart, such as TRBV6-2 and TRBV6-3, and were left out. Follow-up analysis found HLA locus-dependent TCR association rates, highest for DRB1 and lowest for HLA-C. An analysis that came later showed most CMV-associated TCR beta chains appearing HLA-restricted.

The V and J ends lost 1 base and 0 bases respectively, with 12 bases between them. Germline V CDR1 and CDR2: SGHVS, FNYEAQ. The CDR3 extends over 16 amino acids. The receptor was derived from a woman aged 40 to 55 in good health and CMV-seronegative. The chain links TRBV7-6 to TRBJ2-5; tentatively, D is TRBD1 (6 bases). The sequenced sample consisted of PBMCs. The chain's CDR3 is CASSLEGWDNQETQYF. DNA for the CDR3: TGTGCCAGCAGCTTAGAAGGTTGGGACAACCAAGAGACCCAGTACTTC.